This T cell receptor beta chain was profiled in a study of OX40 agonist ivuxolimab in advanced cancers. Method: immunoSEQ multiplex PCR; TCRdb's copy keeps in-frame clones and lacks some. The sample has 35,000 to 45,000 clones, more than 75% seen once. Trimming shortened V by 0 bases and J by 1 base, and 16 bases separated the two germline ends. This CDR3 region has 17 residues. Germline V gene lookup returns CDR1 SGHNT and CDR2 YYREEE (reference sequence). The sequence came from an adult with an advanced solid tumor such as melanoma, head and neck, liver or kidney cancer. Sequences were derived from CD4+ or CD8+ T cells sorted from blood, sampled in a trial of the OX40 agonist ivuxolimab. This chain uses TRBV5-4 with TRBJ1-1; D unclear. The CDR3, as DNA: TGTGCCAGCAGCTTGGATTCAGAGGTTGCAAAGAACACTGAAGCTTTCTTT. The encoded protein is CASSLDSEVAKNTEAFF.